This note documents a single T cell receptor beta chain sequence. The antigen remains unidentified. The data originate from a study of PD-1 blockade in classical Hodgkin lymphoma. Study observations and caveats: Lower baseline TCR diversity was reported for newly diagnosed patients than for healthy donors. Exclusion was the outcome for patients who began nivolumab under 1 year after ASCT. Patients with a complete response exhibited baseline diversity comparable to newly diagnosed patients.

Time point described: cycle 4 day 1 (C4D1), after more than five weeks of nivolumab. Brentuximab vedotin exposure varied among the patients, all of whom had relapsed after autologous stem cell transplantation. TCRdb's copy holds only in-frame clones and misses some; the assay was immunoSEQ multiplex PCR. The profile covers tens of thousands of clones, with more than 75% appearing a single time and around 19% taken by the ten largest. This CDR3 has 13 amino acids. The V and J ends lost 2 bases and 13 bases, in that order; junction bases with no gene match: 3. The germline V gene has CDR1 SNHLY and CDR2 FYNNEI.

The chain is built from TRBV2 and TRBJ2-1, with 12 bases matching TRBD2. The sequence derives from a human donor with classical Hodgkin lymphoma. The sample in question was peripheral blood mononuclear cells (PBMCs), obtained before the fourth cycle of nivolumab. The CDR3 DNA is TGTGCCAGCAGTGAACTAGCGGGAGGGCCCCAGTTCTTC. This sequence encodes CASSELAGGPQFF. The variable domain in full, completed from reference TRBV2 and TRBJ2-1, reads EPEVTQTPSHQVTQMGQEVILRCVPISNHLYFYWYRQILGQKVEFLVSFYNNEISEKSEIFDDQFSVERPDGSNFTLKIRSTKLEDSAMYFCASSELAGGPQFFGPGTRLTVL.